The sample holds many counts of the clone carrying this T cell receptor (beta chain). Its antigen is currently unknown. TCRdb redid the calling of the multiplex PCR reads with MiXCR, one entry per CDR3 protein. The sample holds 130,000 or so distinct CDR3 sequences; less than 35% are singletons and the top ten take about 2.5%. Axillary draining lymph nodes of breast cancer patients supplied the node samples. The CDR3 loop spans 15 amino acids. Germline loops: CDR1 ENHRY, CDR2 SYGVKD. Trimming shortened V by 0 bases and J by 11 bases, and 16 bases separated the two germline ends. These data belong to a study of breast tumors, draining lymph nodes, adjacent tissues. Study-level points and caveats: Data only fit, rather than demonstrated, lymph node origin of most tumor T cells. Tumors had less TCR diversity than lymph nodes, more than nontumor tissue. Most tumor T cells seemingly derive from lymph node, then expand in tumor. Luminal-like breast cancer showed significantly greater tumor-nontumor repertoire similarity than basal-like breast cancer did.

The chain is built from TRBV10-3 and TRBJ2-2, with D tentatively TRBD2 (6 bases). The receptor was isolated from a female donor with breast cancer. Some clones in this sample may be carry-over from other donors' samples. The material sequenced was axillary lymph node tissue. The CDR3 DNA sequence: TGTGCCATCAGTGAGTCGGGAGGCCCCGGCACCGAGCTGTTTTTT. It translates to CAISESGGPGTELFF.